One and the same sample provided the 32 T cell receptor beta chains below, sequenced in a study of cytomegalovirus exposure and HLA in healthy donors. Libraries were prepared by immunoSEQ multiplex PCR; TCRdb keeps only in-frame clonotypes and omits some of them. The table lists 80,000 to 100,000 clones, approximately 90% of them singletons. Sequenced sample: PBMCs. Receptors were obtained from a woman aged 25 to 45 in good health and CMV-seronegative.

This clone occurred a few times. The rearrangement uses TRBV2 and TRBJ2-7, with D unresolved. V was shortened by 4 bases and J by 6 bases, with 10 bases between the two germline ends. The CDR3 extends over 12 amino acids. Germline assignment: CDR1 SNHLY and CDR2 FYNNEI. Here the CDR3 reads CASSASGLEQYF. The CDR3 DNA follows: TGTGCCAGCAGTGCCTCGGGTCTCGAGCAGTACTTC.

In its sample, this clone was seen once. DNA of the CDR3: TGCGCCAGCAGGGGGACAATACGGGACAGGGCGGCCTCTCTAGTGCCCTACGAGCAGTACTTC. Translated: CASRGTIRDRAASLVPYEQYF. The rearrangement links TRBV10-1 to TRBJ2-7, with 9 bases lining up with TRBD1. From germline, CDR1 is WNHNN and CDR2 SYGVQD (reference sequence). This CDR3 spans 21 amino acids. With V trimmed by 6 bases and J by 2 bases, 26 bases remained unmatched.

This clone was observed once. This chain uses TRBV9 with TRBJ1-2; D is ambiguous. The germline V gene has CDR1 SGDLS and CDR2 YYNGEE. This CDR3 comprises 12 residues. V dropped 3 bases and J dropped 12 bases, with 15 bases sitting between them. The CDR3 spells CASSAPRGFNTF. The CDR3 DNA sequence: TGTGCCAGCAGCGCTCCTCGAGGTTTTAACACCTTC.

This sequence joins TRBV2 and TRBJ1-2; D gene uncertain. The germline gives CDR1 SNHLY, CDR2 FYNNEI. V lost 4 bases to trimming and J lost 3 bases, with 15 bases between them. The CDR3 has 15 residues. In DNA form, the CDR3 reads TGTGCCAGCAGTGGCGAACGGCCCCGGGACTATGGCTACACCTTC. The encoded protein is CASSGERPRDYGYTF. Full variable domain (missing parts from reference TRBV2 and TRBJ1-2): EPEVTQTPSHQVTQMGQEVILRCVPISNHLYFYWYRQILGQKVEFLVSFYNNEISEKSEIFDDQFSVERPDGSNFTLKIRSTKLEDSAMYFCASSGERPRDYGYTFGSGTRLTVV.

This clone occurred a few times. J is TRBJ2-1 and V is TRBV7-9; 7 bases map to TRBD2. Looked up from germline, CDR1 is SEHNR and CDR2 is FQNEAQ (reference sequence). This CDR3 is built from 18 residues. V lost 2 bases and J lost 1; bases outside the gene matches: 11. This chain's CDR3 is CASSLKSGGSGSYNEQFF. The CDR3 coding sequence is TGTGCCAGCAGCTTAAAATCGGGCGGGAGTGGGTCCTACAATGAGCAGTTCTTC.

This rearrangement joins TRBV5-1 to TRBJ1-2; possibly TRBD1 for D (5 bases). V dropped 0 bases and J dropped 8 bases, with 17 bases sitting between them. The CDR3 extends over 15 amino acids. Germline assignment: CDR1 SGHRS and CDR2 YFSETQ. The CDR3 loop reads CASSLAGSGVEGYTF. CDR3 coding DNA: TGCGCCAGCAGCTTGGCCGGCTCGGGGGTGGAAGGCTACACCTTC.

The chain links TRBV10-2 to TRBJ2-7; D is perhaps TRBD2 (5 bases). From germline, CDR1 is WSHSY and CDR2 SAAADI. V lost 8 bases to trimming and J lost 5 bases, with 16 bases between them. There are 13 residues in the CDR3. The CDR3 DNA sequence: TGCGCCAGCGGACTCCCCGGTCAGGACGAGCAGTACTTC. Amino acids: CASGLPGQDEQYF.

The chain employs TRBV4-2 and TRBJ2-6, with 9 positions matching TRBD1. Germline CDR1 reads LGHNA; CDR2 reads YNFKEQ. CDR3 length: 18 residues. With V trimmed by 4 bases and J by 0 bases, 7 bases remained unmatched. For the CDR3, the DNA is TGTGCCAGCAGCCTCAGACAGGGGGGGAGCTCTGGGGCCAACGTCCTGACTTTC. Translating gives CASSLRQGGSSGANVLTF.

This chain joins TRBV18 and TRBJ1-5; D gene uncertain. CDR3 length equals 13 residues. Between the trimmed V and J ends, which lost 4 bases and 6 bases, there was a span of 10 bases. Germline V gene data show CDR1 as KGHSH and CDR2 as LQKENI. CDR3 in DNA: TGTGCCAGCTCACGAGATGACATTCAGCCCCAGCATTTT. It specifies CASSRDDIQPQHF.

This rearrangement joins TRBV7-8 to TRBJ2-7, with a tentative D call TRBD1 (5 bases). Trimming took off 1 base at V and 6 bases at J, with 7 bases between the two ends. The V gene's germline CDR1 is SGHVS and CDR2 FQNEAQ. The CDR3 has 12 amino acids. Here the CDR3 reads CASSLGGSEQYF. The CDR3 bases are TGTGCCAGCAGCTTAGGGGGCAGCGAGCAGTACTTC.

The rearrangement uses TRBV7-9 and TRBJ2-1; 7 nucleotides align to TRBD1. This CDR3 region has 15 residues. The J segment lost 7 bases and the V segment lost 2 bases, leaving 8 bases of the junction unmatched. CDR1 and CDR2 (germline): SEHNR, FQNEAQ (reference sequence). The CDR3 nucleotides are TGTGCCAGCAGCTTAAGGGGCAACAGGGGTAATGAGCAGTTCTTC. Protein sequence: CASSLRGNRGNEQFF.

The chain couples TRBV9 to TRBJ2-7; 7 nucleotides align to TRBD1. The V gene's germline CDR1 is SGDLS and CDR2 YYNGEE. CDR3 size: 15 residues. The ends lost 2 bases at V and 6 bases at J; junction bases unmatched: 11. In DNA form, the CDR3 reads TGTGCCAGCAGCGTTGCAGGGGGTGGGATCTCCGAGCAGTACTTC. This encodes CASSVAGGGISEQYF.

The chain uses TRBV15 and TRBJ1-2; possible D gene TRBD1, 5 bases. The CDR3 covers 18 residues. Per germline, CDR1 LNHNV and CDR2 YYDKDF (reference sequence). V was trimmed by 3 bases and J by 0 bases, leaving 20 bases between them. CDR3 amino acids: CATSRPGGRDPSNYGYTF. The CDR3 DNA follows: TGTGCCACCAGCAGGCCCGGGGGGAGGGACCCTTCTAACTATGGCTACACCTTC.

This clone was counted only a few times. CDR3 coding DNA: TGTGCCAACACGTTTGACACCTATGGCTACACCTTC. It is translated as CANTFDTYGYTF. The rearrangement links TRBV2 to TRBJ1-2; D remains unclear. Germline-derived CDR1 and CDR2 are SNHLY and FYNNEI. The CDR3 consists of 12 residues. V was shortened by 10 bases and J by 4 bases, with 13 bases between the two germline ends.

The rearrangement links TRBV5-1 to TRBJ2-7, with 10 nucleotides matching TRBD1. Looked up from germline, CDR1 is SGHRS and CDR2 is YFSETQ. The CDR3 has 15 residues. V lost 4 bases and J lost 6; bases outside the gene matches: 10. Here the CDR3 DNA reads TGCGCCAGCAGCACCCGGGACAGGGGTCGAGGCGAGCAGTACTTC. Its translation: CASSTRDRGRGEQYF. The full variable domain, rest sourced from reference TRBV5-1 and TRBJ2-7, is KAGVTQTPRYLIKTRGQQVTLSCSPISGHRSVSWYQQTPGQGLQFLFEYFSETQRNKGNFPGRFSGRQFSNSRSEMNVSTLELGDSALYLCASSTRDRGRGEQYFGPGTRLTVT.

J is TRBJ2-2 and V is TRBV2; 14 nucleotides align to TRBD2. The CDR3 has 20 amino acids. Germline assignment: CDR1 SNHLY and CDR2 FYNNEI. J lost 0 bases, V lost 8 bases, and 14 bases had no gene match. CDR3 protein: CASLPVRTSGGISNTGELFF. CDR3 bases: TGTGCCAGCCTTCCAGTTCGGACTAGCGGGGGGATCTCGAACACCGGGGAGCTGTTTTTT.

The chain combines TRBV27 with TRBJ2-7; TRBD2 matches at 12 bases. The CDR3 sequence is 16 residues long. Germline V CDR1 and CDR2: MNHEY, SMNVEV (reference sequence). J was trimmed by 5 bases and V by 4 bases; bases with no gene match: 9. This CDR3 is CASSYRLAGDPNEQYF. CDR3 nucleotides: TGTGCCAGCAGTTACAGACTAGCGGGAGACCCCAACGAGCAGTACTTC.

The CDR3 loop reads CASRTRSVFNQPQHF. The CDR3 bases are TGTGCCAGTAGAACAAGGAGCGTCTTCAATCAGCCCCAGCATTTT. This chain joins TRBV19 and TRBJ1-5; D gene unclear. V was shortened by 6 bases and J by 3 bases, with 15 bases between the two germline ends. Germline assignment: CDR1 LNHDA and CDR2 SQIVND (reference sequence). This CDR3 has 15 amino acids.

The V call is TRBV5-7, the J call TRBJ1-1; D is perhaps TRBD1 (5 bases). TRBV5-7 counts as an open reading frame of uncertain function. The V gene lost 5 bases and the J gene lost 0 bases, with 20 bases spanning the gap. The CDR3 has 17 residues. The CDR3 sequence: CASRPGGERRLNTEAFF. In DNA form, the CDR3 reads TGTGCCAGCAGACCTGGGGGGGAGAGACGTCTGAACACTGAAGCTTTCTTT.

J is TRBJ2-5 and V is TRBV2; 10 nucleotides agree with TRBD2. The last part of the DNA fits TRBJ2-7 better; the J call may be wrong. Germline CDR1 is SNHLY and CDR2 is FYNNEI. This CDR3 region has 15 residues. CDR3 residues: CASRLLAGTLYEQYF. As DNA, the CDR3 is TGTGCCAGCAGACTACTAGCGGGGACGCTCTACGAGCAGTACTTC.

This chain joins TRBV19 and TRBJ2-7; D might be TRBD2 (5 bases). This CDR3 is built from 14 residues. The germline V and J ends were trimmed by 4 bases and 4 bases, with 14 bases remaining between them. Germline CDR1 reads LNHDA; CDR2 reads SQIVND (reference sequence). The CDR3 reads CASSTPLPGYEQYF. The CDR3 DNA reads TGTGCCAGTAGTACCCCCCTCCCGGGATACGAGCAGTACTTC.

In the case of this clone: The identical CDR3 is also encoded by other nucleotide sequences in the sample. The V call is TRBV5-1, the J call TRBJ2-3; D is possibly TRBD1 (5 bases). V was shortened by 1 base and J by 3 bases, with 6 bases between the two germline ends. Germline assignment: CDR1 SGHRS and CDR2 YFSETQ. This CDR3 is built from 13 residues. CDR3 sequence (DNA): TGCGCCAGCAGCTTGCAGGGAACAGATACGCAGTATTTT. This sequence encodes CASSLQGTDTQYF.

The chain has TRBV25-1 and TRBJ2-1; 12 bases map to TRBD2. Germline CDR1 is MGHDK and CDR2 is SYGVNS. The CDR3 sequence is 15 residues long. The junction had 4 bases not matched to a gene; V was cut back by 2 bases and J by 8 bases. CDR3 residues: CASSEELAGGDEQFF. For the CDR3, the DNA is TGTGCCAGCAGTGAAGAACTAGCGGGAGGAGATGAGCAGTTCTTC. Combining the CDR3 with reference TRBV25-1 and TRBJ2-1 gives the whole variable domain EADIYQTPRYLVIGTGKKITLECSQTMGHDKMYWYQQDPGMELHLIHYSYGVNSTEKGDLSSESTVSRIRTEHFPLTLESARPSHTSQYLCASSEELAGGDEQFFGPGTRLTVL.

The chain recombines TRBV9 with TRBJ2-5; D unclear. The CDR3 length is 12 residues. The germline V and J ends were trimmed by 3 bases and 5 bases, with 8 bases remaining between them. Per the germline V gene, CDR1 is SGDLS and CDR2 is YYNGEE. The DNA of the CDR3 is TGTGCCAGCAGCGCAAGTGAGGAGACCCAGTACTTC. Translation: CASSASEETQYF.

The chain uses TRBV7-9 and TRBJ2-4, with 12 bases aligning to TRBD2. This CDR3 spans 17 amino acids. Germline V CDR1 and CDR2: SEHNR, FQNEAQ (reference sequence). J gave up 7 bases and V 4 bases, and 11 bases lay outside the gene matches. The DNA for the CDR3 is TGTGCCAGCAGCTCCCCTAGCGGGGGGGCCGTCCGTAACATTCAGTACTTC. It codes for CASSSPSGGAVRNIQYF. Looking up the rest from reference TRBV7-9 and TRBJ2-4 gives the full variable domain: DTGVSQNPRHKITKRGQNVTFRCDPISEHNRLYWYRQTLGQGPEFLTYFQNEAQLEKSRLLSDRFSAERPKGSFSTLEIQRTEQGDSAMYLCASSSPSGGAVRNIQYFGAGTRLSVL.

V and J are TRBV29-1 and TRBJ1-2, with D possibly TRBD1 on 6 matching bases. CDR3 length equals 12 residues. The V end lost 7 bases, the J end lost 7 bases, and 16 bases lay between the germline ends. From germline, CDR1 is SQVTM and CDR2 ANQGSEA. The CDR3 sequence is CSGGQGERGYTF. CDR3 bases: TGCAGCGGGGGGCAGGGCGAGCGTGGCTACACCTTC.

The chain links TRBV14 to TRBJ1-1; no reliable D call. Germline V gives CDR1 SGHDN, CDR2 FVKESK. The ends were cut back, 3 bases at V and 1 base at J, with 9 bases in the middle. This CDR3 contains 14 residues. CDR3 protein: CASSQSYRNTEAFF. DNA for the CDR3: TGTGCCAGCAGCCAGTCTTACAGGAACACTGAAGCTTTCTTT.

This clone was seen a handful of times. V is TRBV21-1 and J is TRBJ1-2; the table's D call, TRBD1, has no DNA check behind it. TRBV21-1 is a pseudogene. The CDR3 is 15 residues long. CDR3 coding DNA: TGTGCCAGCAGCAGGACAGGGCCGACTATCTATGGCTACACCTTC. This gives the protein CASSRTGPTIYGYTF.

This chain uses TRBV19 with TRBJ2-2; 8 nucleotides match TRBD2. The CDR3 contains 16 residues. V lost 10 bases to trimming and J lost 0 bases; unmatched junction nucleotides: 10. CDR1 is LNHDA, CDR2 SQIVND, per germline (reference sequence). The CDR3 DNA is TGTGCCACCAGTAGCGGGGAGTACGCGAACACCGGGGAGCTGTTTTTT. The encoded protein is CATSSGEYANTGELFF.

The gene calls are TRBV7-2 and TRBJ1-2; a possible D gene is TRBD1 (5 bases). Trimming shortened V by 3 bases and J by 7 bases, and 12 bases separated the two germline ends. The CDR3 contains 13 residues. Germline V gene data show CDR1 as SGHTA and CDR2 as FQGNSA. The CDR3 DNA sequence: TGTGCCAGCAGCTTGGACGGGACTTTTGGCTACACCTTC. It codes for CASSLDGTFGYTF.

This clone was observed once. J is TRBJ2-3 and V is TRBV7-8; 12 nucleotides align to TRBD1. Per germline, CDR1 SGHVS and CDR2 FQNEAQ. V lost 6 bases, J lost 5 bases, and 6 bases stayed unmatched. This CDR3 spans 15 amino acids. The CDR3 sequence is CASRGTGGRRDTQYF. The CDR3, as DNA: TGTGCCAGCAGGGGGACAGGGGGCCGGAGAGATACGCAGTATTTT.

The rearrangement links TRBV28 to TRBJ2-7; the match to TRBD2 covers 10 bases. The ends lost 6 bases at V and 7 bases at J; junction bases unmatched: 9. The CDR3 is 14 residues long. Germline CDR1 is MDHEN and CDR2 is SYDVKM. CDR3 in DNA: TGTGCCAGCAGCGCCCCTAGCGGGAGTCGGGAGCAGTACTTC. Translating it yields CASSAPSGSREQYF.